This T cell receptor (beta chain) was obtained from a study of radiation and T cells in renal cell carcinoma. Study outcomes and limitations: Without pretreatment biopsies, baseline tumor clonotype presence was undetermined. In blood, top tumor clones expanded by 2 weeks, shrinking by 4.

Only in-frame clones appear in the TCRdb table, and some are missing; sequencing was by immunoSEQ multiplex PCR. This sample has about 78,000 clones, with 80% to 90% found just once. The CDR3 spans 13 residues. Trimming cost V 11 bases and J 7 bases; bases outside gene matches: 8. Germline V CDR1 and CDR2: SNHLY, FYNNEI. On this clone itself: Antigen unknown.

The time point is: blood 4 weeks post-SBRT, at nephrectomy. Treatment here: 15 Gy SBRT to primary tumor, nephrectomy 4 weeks later. Nephrectomy followed 15 Gy stereotactic body radiation by 4 weeks. Clear cell pathology was present in this patient's renal cell carcinoma. The receptor's source is a woman in her 70s with renal cell carcinoma. The genes are TRBV2 and TRBJ2-1; TRBD2 agrees at 10 bases. The source was blood, collected from a patient whose treatment included radiotherapy and nephrectomy. CDR3: CAPSGGVRNEQFF. In nucleotides, the CDR3 is TGTGCCCCCAGCGGGGGGGTTCGGAATGAGCAGTTCTTC.